The present TCR beta chain was sequenced within a study of OX40 agonist ivuxolimab in advanced cancers. For the study at large: Ivuxolimab was delivered to patients intravenously every 2 weeks at doses spanning 0.01 to 10 mg/kg. Therapy given before enrollment (anti-PD-1, anti-PD-L1 or anti-CTLA-4) was allowed, and 40% to 45% had some. Study outcomes and limitations: Near-lowest levels of clonal expansion characterized partial responders at 0.1-3.0 mg/kg.

On this clone itself: Its antigen is still unknown.

The germline gives CDR1 SGHRS, CDR2 YFSETQ. This CDR3 has 13 amino acids. V was pared by 4 bases and J by 4 bases, with 9 bases between. TCRdb's table, derived via immunoSEQ multiplex PCR, lists solely in-frame clones and lacks some. The sample contains about 81,000 clones, about 88% of which appear only once. The gene calls are TRBV5-1 and TRBJ2-1; D call uncertain. The TCR comes from an adult with an advanced solid tumor such as melanoma, head and neck, liver or kidney cancer. The specimen comprised CD4+ or CD8+ T cells sorted from blood, sampled in a trial of the OX40 agonist ivuxolimab. The CDR3 coding sequence is TGCGCCAGCAGCCTGCAGGAGTACAATGAGCAGTTCTTC. Translation gives CASSLQEYNEQFF.